The sequence of this T cell receptor beta chain was determined in a study of T-cell memory formation after mild COVID-19. Findings and limits, study-wide: Second-wave clones reaching peak frequency on day 37 lacked confirmed SARS-CoV-2 specificity.

On this clonotype itself: Its antigen is currently unknown.

Germline CDR1 reads MNHEY; CDR2 reads SVGEGT. This CDR3 spans 10 amino acids. Trimming removed 8 bases from V and 5 bases from J, with 6 bases in between. TCRdb reprocessed the 5' RACE reads via MiXCR and lists one record per CDR3 protein. The sample shows 400,000 to 450,000 distinct CDR3 sequences, approximately 19% of them seen only once. The chain joins TRBV6-2 or TRBV6-3 to TRBJ2-5; D is uncertain. Sequenced input: PBMCs or a T cell subset sorted from them (not recorded which). The sequence was collected from a man between 18 and 29 years old who had mild COVID-19 (a few samples of this study predate the infection). Cell type and time point are not known. The CDR3 nucleotides are TGTGCCAGCTTCTTTGAGACCCAGTACTTC. Translation: CASFFETQYF.